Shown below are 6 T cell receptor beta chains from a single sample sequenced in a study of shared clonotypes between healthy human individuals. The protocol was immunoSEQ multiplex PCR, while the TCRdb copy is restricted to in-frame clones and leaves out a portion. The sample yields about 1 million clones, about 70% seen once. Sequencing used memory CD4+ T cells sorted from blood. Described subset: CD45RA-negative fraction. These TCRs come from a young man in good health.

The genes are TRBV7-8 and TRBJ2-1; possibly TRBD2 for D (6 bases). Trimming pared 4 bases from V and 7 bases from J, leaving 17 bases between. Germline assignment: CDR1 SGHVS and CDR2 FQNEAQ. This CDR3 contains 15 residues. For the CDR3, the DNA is TGTGCCAGCAGCTCGACCTGGAGGGCCGGGAATGAGCAGTTCTTC. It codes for CASSSTWRAGNEQFF.

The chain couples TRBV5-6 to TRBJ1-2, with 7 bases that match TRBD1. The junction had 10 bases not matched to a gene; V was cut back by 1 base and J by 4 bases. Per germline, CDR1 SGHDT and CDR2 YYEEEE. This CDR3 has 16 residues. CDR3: CASSLNRDSKGYGYTF. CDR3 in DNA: TGTGCCAGCAGCTTGAACCGGGACAGCAAAGGCTATGGCTACACCTTC. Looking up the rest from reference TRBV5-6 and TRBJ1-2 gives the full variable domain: DAGVTQSPTHLIKTRGQQVTLRCSPKSGHDTVSWYQQALGQGPQFIFQYYEEEERQRGNFPDRFSGHQFPNYSSELNVNALLLGDSALYLCASSLNRDSKGYGYTFGSGTRLTVV.

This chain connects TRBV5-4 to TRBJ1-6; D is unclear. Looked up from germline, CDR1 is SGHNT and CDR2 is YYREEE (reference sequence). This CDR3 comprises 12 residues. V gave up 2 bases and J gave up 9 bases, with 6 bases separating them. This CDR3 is CASSFPSSPLHF. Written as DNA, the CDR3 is TGTGCCAGCAGCTTCCCCAGTTCACCCCTCCACTTT.

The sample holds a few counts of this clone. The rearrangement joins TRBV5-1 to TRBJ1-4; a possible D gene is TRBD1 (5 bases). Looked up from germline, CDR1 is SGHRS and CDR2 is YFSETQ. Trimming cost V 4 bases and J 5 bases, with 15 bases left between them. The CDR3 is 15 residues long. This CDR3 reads CASSTLGTVNEKLFF. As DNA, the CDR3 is TGCGCCAGCAGCACCCTCGGGACTGTCAATGAAAAACTGTTTTTT.

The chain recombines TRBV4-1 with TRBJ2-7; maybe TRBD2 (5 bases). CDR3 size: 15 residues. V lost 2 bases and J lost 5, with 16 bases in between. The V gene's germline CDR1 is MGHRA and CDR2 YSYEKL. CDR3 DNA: TGCGCCAGCAGCCAACTAGCACTAGTGGGTAACGAGCAGTACTTC. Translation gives CASSQLALVGNEQYF.

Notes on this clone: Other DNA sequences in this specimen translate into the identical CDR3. The CDR3 loop is CASSEQSSGNTIYF. The CDR3, as DNA: TGTGCCAGCAGTGAGCAGTCCTCTGGAAACACCATATATTTT. The chain is built from TRBV2 and TRBJ1-3; D remains ambiguous. This CDR3 is built from 14 residues. The V gene lost 3 bases and the J gene lost 0 bases, with 6 bases spanning the gap. Germline CDR1 SNHLY, CDR2 FYNNEI.